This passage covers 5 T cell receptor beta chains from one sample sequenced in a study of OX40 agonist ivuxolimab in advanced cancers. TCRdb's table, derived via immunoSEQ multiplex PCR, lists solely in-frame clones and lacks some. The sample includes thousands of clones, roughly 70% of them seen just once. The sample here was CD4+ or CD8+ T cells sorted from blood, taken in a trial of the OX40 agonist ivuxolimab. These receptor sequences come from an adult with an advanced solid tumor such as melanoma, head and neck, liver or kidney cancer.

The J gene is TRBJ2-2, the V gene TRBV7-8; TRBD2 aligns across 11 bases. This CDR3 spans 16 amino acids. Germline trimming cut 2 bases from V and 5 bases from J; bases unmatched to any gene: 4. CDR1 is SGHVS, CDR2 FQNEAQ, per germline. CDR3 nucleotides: TGTGCCAGCAGCTTAATAACTAGCGGGGGAACCGGGGAGCTGTTTTTT. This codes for CASSLITSGGTGELFF.

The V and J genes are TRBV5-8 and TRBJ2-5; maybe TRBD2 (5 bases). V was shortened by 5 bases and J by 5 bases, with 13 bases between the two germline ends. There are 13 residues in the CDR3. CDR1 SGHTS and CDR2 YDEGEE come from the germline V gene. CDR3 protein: CASRPLLEETQYF. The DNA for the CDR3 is TGTGCCAGCAGGCCTTTACTAGAGGAGACCCAGTACTTC. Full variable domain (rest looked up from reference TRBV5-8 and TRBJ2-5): EAGVTQSPTHLIKTRGQQATLRCSPISGHTSVYWYQQALGLGLQFLLWYDEGEERNRGNFPPRFSGRQFPNYSSELNVNALELEDSALYLCASRPLLEETQYFGPGTRLLVL.

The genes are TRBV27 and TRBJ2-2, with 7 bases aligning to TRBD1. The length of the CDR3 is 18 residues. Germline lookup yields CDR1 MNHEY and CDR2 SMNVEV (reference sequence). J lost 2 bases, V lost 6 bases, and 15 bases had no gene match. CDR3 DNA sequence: TGTGCCAGCAGACCATCAATCGGACAGGATGGTAACACCGGGGAGCTGTTTTTT. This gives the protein CASRPSIGQDGNTGELFF.

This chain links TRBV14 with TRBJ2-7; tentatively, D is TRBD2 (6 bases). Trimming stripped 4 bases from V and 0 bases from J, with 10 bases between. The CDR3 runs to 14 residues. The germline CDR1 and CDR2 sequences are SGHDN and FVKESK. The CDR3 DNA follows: TGTGCCAGCAGCCCTTATAGCGGCTCCTACGAGCAGTACTTC. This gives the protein CASSPYSGSYEQYF.

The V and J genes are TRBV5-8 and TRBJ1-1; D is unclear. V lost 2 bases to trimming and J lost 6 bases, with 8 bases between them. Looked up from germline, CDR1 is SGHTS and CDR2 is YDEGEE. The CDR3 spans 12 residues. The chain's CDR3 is CASSFGSAEAFF. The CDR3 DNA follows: TGTGCCAGCAGCTTCGGCTCGGCTGAAGCTTTCTTT.